These 8 T cell receptor beta chains were sequenced from one sample in a study of T cells in Graves' hyperthyroidism and ophthalmopathy. Amplification of TCR beta CDR3 regions used RNA as the template. An initial round of RT-PCR targeting the TCR CDR3 relied on the HTBI primer set. Each CDR3 protein is one row after TCRdb ran MiXCR on the multiplex PCR reads. The sample includes a few hundred thousand distinct CDR3 sequences, about 43% seen only once; the top ten take more than 7%. The sequenced material came from peripheral blood or thyroid tissue (not recorded which). The receptors stem from a woman between 18 and 29 years old with Graves' hyperthyroidism.

This clonotype was found many times. V gene TRBV7-6 combines with J gene TRBJ2-7, with D perhaps matching TRBD1 (5 bases). Trimming removed 5 bases at V and 1 base at J, with 15 bases between. Per germline, CDR1 SGHVS and CDR2 FNYEAQ. This CDR3 spans 15 amino acids. For the CDR3, the DNA is TGTGCCAGCAGCCGAGAGGTGGGGCAATCCTACGAGCAGTACTTC. Amino acids: CASSREVGQSYEQYF.

The table lists this clonotype with many counts. The rearrangement joins TRBV27 to TRBJ1-5; D not certain. V lost 2 bases to trimming and J lost 5 bases, with 7 bases between them. Germline CDR1 and CDR2: MNHEY and SMNVEV (reference sequence). CDR3 length equals 13 residues. In DNA form, the CDR3 reads TGTGCCAGCAGTTTAGCAGGCTATCAGCCCCAGCATTTT. Residues: CASSLAGYQPQHF.

This clonotype was counted at least ten times. V is TRBV20-1 and J is TRBJ2-6; D tentatively reads TRBD1 or TRBD2 (5 bases each). V lost 2 bases, J lost 4 bases, and 18 bases lay in between. The length of the CDR3 is 17 residues. Germline assignment: CDR1 DFQATT and CDR2 SNEGSKA (reference sequence). The CDR3 loop is CSARPRQRGSGANVLTF. In DNA form, the CDR3 reads TGCAGTGCTAGACCCCGACAGCGAGGGTCCGGGGCCAACGTCCTGACTTTC.

This rearrangement joins TRBV12-3 or TRBV12-4 to TRBJ1-1, with D possibly TRBD1 on 5 matching bases. CDR3 size: 14 residues. V dropped 7 bases and J dropped 5 bases, with 17 bases sitting between them. Written as DNA, the CDR3 is TGTGCCAGCACTCCCCGGGGCAGGGAGACTGAAGCTTTCTTT. Its protein is CASTPRGRETEAFF.

The rearrangement joins TRBV7-3 to TRBJ2-7; 7 bases match TRBD2. The ends lost 8 bases at V and 1 base at J; junction bases unmatched: 8. Germline V gene data show CDR1 as SGHTA and CDR2 as FQGTGA. The CDR3 has 14 amino acids. The CDR3 nucleotides read TGTGCCAGCTATCCCGGGGGGAGATCCTACGAGCAGTACTTC. Protein product: CASYPGGRSYEQYF.

The chain carries TRBV5-1 and TRBJ2-7, with D perhaps TRBD1 or TRBD2 (5 bases each). Germline CDR1 reads SGHRS; CDR2 reads YFSETQ. The V end was cut by 6 bases, the J end by 6 bases, with 13 bases between. This CDR3 is built from 12 residues. The CDR3 is CASTWGRSEQYF. The CDR3 nucleotides read TGCGCCAGCACCTGGGGACGTTCCGAGCAGTACTTC.

This clonotype was seen more than once but under ten times. This sequence joins TRBV2 and TRBJ1-5; a possible D gene is TRBD1 (5 bases). The CDR3 runs to 15 residues. Germline CDR1 reads SNHLY; CDR2 reads FYNNEI. The V end was cut by 4 bases, the J end by 0 bases, with 10 bases between. As DNA, the CDR3 is TGTGCCAGCAGTGCGGGACCTGCTAGCAATCAGCCCCAGCATTTT. Translated: CASSAGPASNQPQHF.

This clonotype has at least ten counts. The chain recombines TRBV25-1 with TRBJ1-5; no clear D. Germline CDR1 reads MGHDK; CDR2 reads SYGVNS. V lost 5 bases and J 5 bases, leaving 13 bases between the germline ends. CDR3 length: 14 amino acids. The CDR3 nucleotides are TGTGCCAGCAGTCCGCAGGAGACTTATCAGCCCCAGCATTTT. Translating it yields CASSPQETYQPQHF.